This T cell receptor beta chain was recorded in a study of vaccination effects on CD4 cells after COVID-19. The study's findings and limits: Healthy vaccinees' vaccine-induced clones included only 1 of 255 cross-reacting with common cold coronaviruses.

Viral peptide pools were used in the ViraFEST assay to expand antigen-specific CD4+ T cells, and sequencing came afterward. Investigators separated out CD4+ T cells once around 11 days of culture had passed. Two-dose BNT162b2 or mRNA-1273 vaccination was given to participants. In the vaccine recipients, nucleocapsid antibodies were negative and there was no prior SARS-CoV-2 infection. Researchers swapped half the medium for IL-2 medium on both days 3 and 7. About this clone itself: Antigen specificity is unknown.

The ends were cut back, 0 bases at V and 7 bases at J, with 15 bases in the middle. The CDR3 runs to 15 residues. Germline values: CDR1 LGHNA, CDR2 YSLEER. Repertoires were generated with immunoSEQ multiplex PCR, while TCRdb's copy carries only in-frame clones and drops some. This table has around 65,000 clones, roughly 72% appearing once. This material consisted of CD4+ T cells from PBMCs cultured with HCoV-229E spike peptides, taken after COVID-19 vaccination. The clonotype comes from a human donor who received a COVID-19 vaccine. This rearrangement joins TRBV4-3 to TRBJ1-2; possible D gene TRBD1, 5 bases. In DNA, the CDR3 is TGCGCCAGCAGCCAAGATTTGGGCAGGGAGGGTGGCTACACCTTC. Translation gives CASSQDLGREGGYTF.